This T cell receptor (beta chain) was identified in a study of blood T cells in healthy people across ages. Study-level information: Every two T cells gave about one barcoded beta molecule via template switching.

CDR1 and CDR2 from the germline V gene are GTSNPN and SVGIG (reference sequence). This CDR3 contains 18 residues. J gave up 6 bases and V 1 base, and 14 bases lay outside the gene matches. This clonotype occurred a few times. It was with a sample-barcoded 5' primer and a J-beta primer mix that a second PCR of about 7 to 12 cycles was run. Via MiXCR, TCRdb re-called the 5' RACE reads, giving one row per CDR3 protein. The table shows some 900,000 distinct CDR3 sequences, with about 28% occurring only once. This clonotype originated in a woman of 80 years or more in good health. Sequenced sample: blood. The V and J genes are TRBV30 and TRBJ1-5; the match to TRBD1 covers 11 bases. CDR3 in DNA: TGTGCCTGGAGTGCCAGGGACAGGGGGTCGTCCGAGTCTCAGCCCCAGCATTTT. Its protein is CAWSARDRGSSESQPQHF.